These 15 T cell receptor beta chains came from one sample sequenced in a study of blood T cell repertoires in COVID-19. The assay was immunoSEQ multiplex PCR, and TCRdb's table has in-frame clones only and misses some. The sample lists 45,000 to 65,000 clones; nearly 90% were seen once. The sequencing sample was made of peripheral blood. All receptors come from a man of 80 years or more with active or convalescent COVID-19.

The gene calls are TRBV11-2 and TRBJ1-4; TRBD1 matches at 9 bases. This CDR3 region has 15 residues. CDR1 and CDR2 (germline): SGHAT, FQNNGV. The trim removed 2 bases at V and 8 bases at J, leaving 6 bases unmatched. CDR3 DNA: TGTGCCAGCAGCTTACGACAGGGGGATCGAGAAAAACTGTTTTTT. Protein sequence: CASSLRQGDREKLFF.

The CDR3 DNA is TGTGCCAGCAGCAAAGGACAGGGAGGACTAGCGGGAATTTACCAAGAGACCCAGTACTTC. This encodes CASSKGQGGLAGIYQETQYF. The chain joins TRBV6-6 to TRBJ2-5; 12 nucleotides line up with TRBD2. The trim removed 6 bases at V and 0 bases at J, leaving 17 bases unmatched. The CDR3 has 20 amino acids. Looked up from germline, CDR1 is MNHNY and CDR2 is SVGAGI (reference sequence).

This clone was counted once. This chain links TRBV9 with TRBJ2-5, with D possibly TRBD2 on 5 matching bases. The V gene lost 4 bases and the J gene lost 14 bases, with 24 bases spanning the gap. The CDR3 runs 14 residues. Germline V lookup: CDR1 SGDLS, CDR2 YYNGEE. The CDR3 sequence is CASSPHSSQETVYF. CDR3 sequence (DNA): TGTGCCAGCAGCCCTCACTCTAGCCAGGAGACCGTATACTTC. The whole variable domain, remainder taken from reference TRBV9 and TRBJ2-5, is DSGVTQTPKHLITATGQRVTLRCSPRSGDLSVYWYQQSLDQGLQFLIQYYNGEERAKGNILERFSAQQFPDLHSELNLSSLELGDSALYFCASSPHSSQETVYFGPGTRLLVL.

This chain links TRBV5-6 with TRBJ1-2; 8 bases match TRBD1. Germline V lookup: CDR1 SGHDT, CDR2 YYEEEE. The CDR3 sequence is 14 residues long. The ends lost 0 bases at V and 3 bases at J; junction bases unmatched: 1. CDR3 amino acids: CASSLAGQDYGYTF. The CDR3 nucleotides read TGTGCCAGCAGCTTGGCGGGACAGGACTATGGCTACACCTTC.

The CDR3 reads CASSRRSTGTNTEAFF. The CDR3 nucleotides read TGCGCCAGCAGCCGGAGAAGCACAGGGACGAACACTGAAGCTTTCTTT. The chain employs TRBV4-3 and TRBJ1-1; D possibly corresponds to TRBD1 (6 bases). Germline V gene sequence: CDR1 LGHNA, CDR2 YSLEER. V lost 4 bases to trimming and J lost 1 base, with 16 bases between them. The CDR3 runs to 16 residues.

This clone was detected only once. The rearrangement joins TRBV9 to TRBJ1-2, with 8 bases fitting TRBD1. Germline values: CDR1 SGDLS, CDR2 YYNGEE. V lost 4 bases, J lost 1 base, and 9 bases stayed unmatched. This CDR3 has 16 amino acids. CDR3 DNA sequence: TGTGCCAGCAGCCGAGGAGGACAGGGAAGTAACTATGGCTACACCTTC. This codes for CASSRGGQGSNYGYTF.

The chain recombines TRBV3-1 (or the pseudogene TRBV3-2) with TRBJ1-1; D possibly corresponds to TRBD1 (5 bases). CDR1 LGHDT and CDR2 YNNKEL come from the germline V gene (reference sequence). This CDR3 has 13 residues. V gave up 8 bases and J gave up 1 base, with 11 bases separating them. The CDR3 here is CASPGEGNTEAFF. CDR3 coding DNA: TGTGCCAGCCCGGGGGAGGGGAACACTGAAGCTTTCTTT.

The chain links TRBV10-3 to TRBJ2-1; D call uncertain. Germline assignment: CDR1 ENHRY and CDR2 SYGVKD. The length of the CDR3 is 14 residues. Deletions cut 4 bases from V and 0 bases from J, with 7 bases between. The CDR3 nucleotides read TGTGCCATCAGTGGCGGAACCTCCTACAATGAGCAGTTCTTC. Protein product: CAISGGTSYNEQFF.

This clone came up once. The gene calls are TRBV28 and TRBJ1-5, with D hard to call. Trimming took 3 bases from V and 7 from J, leaving 4 bases between them. The germline CDR1 and CDR2 sequences are MDHEN and SYDVKM. The CDR3 has 11 amino acids. CDR3 nucleotides: TGTGCCAGCAGTTTGCGCCAGCCCCAGCATTTT. Translated: CASSLRQPQHF.

The chain employs TRBV19 and TRBJ1-4; D is perhaps TRBD1 (5 bases). The V gene's germline CDR1 is LNHDA and CDR2 SQIVND (reference sequence). The CDR3 consists of 12 residues. Trimming removed 8 bases from V and 10 bases from J, with 14 bases in between. The CDR3 DNA reads TGTGCCAGTGGGAGGGACTGGGGAAAACTGTTTTTT. Its protein product is CASGRDWGKLFF.

For the CDR3, the DNA is TGTGCCAGCAGCTTCCCCACTAGCGGGACCTACGAGCAGTACTTC. Protein product: CASSFPTSGTYEQYF. This chain connects TRBV7-2 to TRBJ2-7; TRBD2 matches 10 bases. CDR1 is SGHTA, CDR2 FQGNSA, per germline. The CDR3 consists of 15 residues. With V trimmed by 3 bases and J by 2 bases, 4 bases remained unmatched.

The chain employs TRBV3-1 (or the pseudogene TRBV3-2) and TRBJ1-1; D is unresolved. The CDR3 has 13 amino acids. V lost 4 bases and J lost 5, with 11 bases in between. The germline V gene has CDR1 LGHDT and CDR2 YNNKEL (reference sequence). CDR3 nucleotide sequence: TGTGCCAGCAGCCGAGGGTGGGATACTGAAGCTTTCTTT. Encoded protein: CASSRGWDTEAFF.

V gene TRBV7-2 combines with J gene TRBJ2-1, with 9 bases identical to TRBD2. CDR1 is SGHTA and CDR2 is FQGNSA in the germline V gene. V dropped 5 bases and J dropped 0; count of bases not matched to a gene: 2. This CDR3 comprises 15 residues. The CDR3 spells CASSVSGSSYNEQFF. The CDR3 nucleotides read TGTGCCAGCAGCGTTAGCGGGAGCTCCTACAATGAGCAGTTCTTC.

This chain connects TRBV29-1 to TRBJ1-1; 7 bases line up with TRBD1. The length of the CDR3 is 15 residues. Unmatched junction bases numbered 11, after V lost 7 bases and J lost 0 bases. Germline-derived CDR1 and CDR2 are SQVTM and ANQGSEA. The DNA of the CDR3 is TGCAGCGCCAATGACAGGGCAAACATGAACACTGAAGCTTTCTTT. It translates to CSANDRANMNTEAFF.

The chain recombines TRBV28 with TRBJ1-2, with a tentative D call TRBD1 (5 bases). The CDR3 spans 14 residues. Trimming pared 2 bases from V and 2 bases from J, leaving 9 bases between. Germline lookup yields CDR1 MDHEN and CDR2 SYDVKM. This CDR3 reads CASSLRTYNYGYTF. The CDR3 bases are TGTGCCAGCAGTTTACGGACATACAACTATGGCTACACCTTC.